Described below is a single T cell receptor (beta chain) sequence and its context. The antigen remains unidentified. These data come from a study of T cell responses to AZD1222 COVID-19 vaccine. Findings and caveats of the study: With two AZD1222 doses given, Spike-specific TCR breadth and depth both rose. Dominant at 160-218 and 743-854, vaccine-associated CD4 TCRs also spanned spike. Most donors were white British, females outnumbered males, and clonal diversity was possibly underestimated. Baseline serostatus was positive in only a handful of AZD1222 recipients.

Using immunoSEQ multiplex PCR, the repertoire was profiled, and TCRdb retains in-frame clones only, with some absent. Altogether approximately 71,000 clones are present, about 80% being singletons, with the ten largest covering about an eighth. The CDR3 sequence is 14 residues long. Looked up from germline, CDR1 is MDHEN and CDR2 is SYDVKM. V gave up 3 bases and J gave up 3 bases, with 11 bases separating them. The V gene is TRBV28, the J gene TRBJ1-1; no definite D call. The clonotype comes from an adult in good health. The sample was peripheral blood, taken on day 0 of AZD1222 vaccination. CDR3 residues: CASSFLHGDTEAFF. CDR3 DNA: TGTGCCAGCAGTTTCCTCCACGGGGACACTGAAGCTTTCTTT. Variable domain in full (rest from reference TRBV28 and TRBJ1-1): DVKVTQSSRYLVKRTGEKVFLECVQDMDHENMFWYRQDPGLGLRLIYFSYDVKMKEKGDIPEGYSVSREKKERFSLILESASTNQTSMYLCASSFLHGDTEAFFGQGTRLTVV.